This T cell receptor beta chain was identified in a study of blood T cell repertoires in COVID-19. Study summary: Acute-phase and convalescent COVID-19 samples originated in the United States, Italy and Spain. Sources were T cells, B-cell-depleted T cells, or PBMCs; the material itself was cDNA or gDNA.

This clone was recorded once. The authors' processing: For nucleated cells, counts were estimated from reference gene primer amplification. The data were produced by immunoSEQ multiplex PCR, yet TCRdb's version contains in-frame clones alone and is incomplete. From that table come the V and J calls and clone size; the DNA was used to work out D and trimming. The sample lists over 200,000 clones; about 85% were seen once. This CDR3 has 14 amino acids. Between the trimmed V and J ends, which lost 4 bases and 6 bases, there was a span of 12 bases. CDR1 and CDR2 (germline): MGHDK, SYGVNS. The source material was peripheral blood. The TCR comes from a man aged 60 to 69 who had recovered from COVID-19. This chain connects TRBV25-1 to TRBJ2-2, with a possible D match to TRBD2 (5 bases). CDR3 DNA: TGTGCCAGCAGTGTTGAGGGTCCCGCCGGGGAGCTGTTTTTT. Its protein product is CASSVEGPAGELFF.